The clone carrying this T cell receptor beta chain was seen once. Trimming shortened V by 5 bases and J by 2 bases, and 4 bases separated the two germline ends. The CDR3 covers 12 residues. Method: immunoSEQ multiplex PCR; TCRdb's copy keeps in-frame clones and lacks some. This sample yields approximately 130,000 clones, of which 85% are seen a single time; about 4.3% belongs to the top ten. These data are taken from a study of blood T cell repertoires in COVID-19. Overall study context: The United States, Italy and Spain supplied acute and convalescent COVID-19 samples.

The chain has TRBV12-3 or TRBV12-4 and TRBJ2-1, with D unresolved. Source material: peripheral blood. This clonotype was obtained from a human donor in a cohort sampled during active COVID-19. The CDR3 sequence: CASSPTYNEQFF. The CDR3 nucleotides read TGTGCCAGCAGTCCAACCTACAATGAGCAGTTCTTC.